This T cell receptor (beta chain) emerged from a study of shared clonotypes between healthy human individuals. Turning to the study itself: Sampling drew on donors who were a couple of women and a few men aged 18 to 49. Per donor, three plates held CD4 naive cells, three held CD4 memory, two held CD8 naive and one held CD8 memory.

TCRdb's table, derived via immunoSEQ multiplex PCR, lists solely in-frame clones and lacks some. Here the sample spans some 2,400,000 clones, more than 90% being singletons. Study outcomes and limitations: In the sorted subsets, rarefaction showed sequencing was incomplete despite large depth. Clonotype sharing among donors was expected to depend on sequencing depth.

Germline CDR1 reads MDHEN; CDR2 reads SYDVKM. This CDR3 has 16 residues. Trimming took 1 base from V and 5 from J; bases not matched to a gene: 4. On this clone itself: Its cognate antigen is unknown.

The sample comprised naive CD4+ T cells sorted from blood. This sample's subset: CD45RA+ positively selected. The sequence came from a young man in good health. The J gene is TRBJ1-6, the V gene TRBV28; 8 nucleotides match TRBD1. CDR3 DNA sequence: TGTGCCAGCAGTTTATCAGGGGGCCCCAATAATTCACCCCTCCACTTT. Protein product: CASSLSGGPNNSPLHF.